A single sample gave rise to the 21 T cell receptor beta chains below, sequenced in a study of T cells in Graves' hyperthyroidism and ophthalmopathy. RNA transcripts provided the source from which TCR beta CDR3 regions were amplified. With the HTBI primer set, the TCR CDR3 went through a first round of RT-PCR. TCRdb reanalysed the multiplex PCR reads using MiXCR and keeps one entry per CDR3 protein. The table records 550,000 to 700,000 distinct CDR3 sequences, 14% to 15% of them present only once. Sequenced input: blood. The receptors come from a woman in her forties with Graves' ophthalmopathy.

This clonotype was recorded at least ten times. The rearrangement uses TRBV7-8 and TRBJ2-4, with D perhaps TRBD1 or TRBD2 (5 bases each). V gave up 0 bases and J gave up 8 bases, with 17 bases separating them. Germline V gene data show CDR1 as SGHVS and CDR2 as FQNEAQ. The CDR3 has 16 amino acids. The CDR3 nucleotides are TGTGCCAGCAGCTTAGCTGAACAGGTCTTCGGGGACATTCAGTACTTC. The encoded protein is CASSLAEQVFGDIQYF.

This chain links TRBV2 with TRBJ2-2; 8 positions agree with TRBD2. There are 15 residues in the CDR3. The V gene end was trimmed by 8 bases and the J gene end by 2 bases; junction bases not matched to a gene: 7. CDR1 and CDR2 from the germline V gene are SNHLY and FYNNEI. CDR3 amino acids: CASVSGSKNTGELFF. CDR3 DNA: TGTGCCAGCGTCAGCGGGAGTAAAAACACCGGGGAGCTGTTTTTT.

In regard to this clonotype: This could be a read error, since a much larger clone is one nucleotide away. The rearrangement uses TRBV9 and TRBJ2-2; D is possibly TRBD2 (5 bases). Germline values: CDR1 SGDLS, CDR2 YYNGEE. The CDR3 loop spans 16 amino acids. CDR3 nucleotide sequence: TGTGCCAGCGGCGTGGAGCCCCCCCCGGGGAACGGGGAGCTGTTTTTT. It yields the protein CASGVEPPPGNGELFF.

At least ten counts were recorded for this clonotype. The V gene is TRBV6-5, the J gene TRBJ2-2; the D is unclear. The ends were cut back, 3 bases at V and 5 bases at J, with 7 bases in the middle. The germline V gene encodes CDR1 MNHEY and CDR2 SVGAGI. The length of the CDR3 is 13 residues. CDR3 sequence: CASSYRVTGELFF. DNA for the CDR3: TGTGCCAGCAGTTATCGGGTGACCGGGGAGCTGTTTTTT.

In this sample, this clonotype turned up a few times. The CDR3 nucleotides read TGTGCCAGCAGCGTAGGTCTCACCTGGGGCACTGAAGCTTTCTTT. Protein sequence: CASSVGLTWGTEAFF. The chain links TRBV9 to TRBJ1-1; unclear D gene. The germline V gene encodes CDR1 SGDLS and CDR2 YYNGEE. V gave up 0 bases and J gave up 4 bases, with 13 bases separating them. The CDR3 consists of 15 residues. The full variable domain, its missing parts supplied by reference TRBV9 and TRBJ1-1, is DSGVTQTPKHLITATGQRVTLRCSPRSGDLSVYWYQQSLDQGLQFLIQYYNGEERAKGNILERFSAQQFPDLHSELNLSSLELGDSALYFCASSVGLTWGTEAFFGQGTRLTVV.

This clonotype was recorded at least ten times. CDR3 in amino acids: CASGFGPRETQYF. The CDR3 nucleotides read TGTGCTAGTGGTTTCGGTCCCCGGGAGACCCAGTACTTC. The J gene is TRBJ2-5, the V gene TRBV12-5, with D unresolved. This CDR3 has 13 amino acids. V was trimmed by 3 bases and J by 5 bases, leaving 10 bases between them. Germline V gene sequence: CDR1 LGHNT, CDR2 FRNRAP.

There are many counts of this clonotype. This chain joins TRBV6-2 or TRBV6-3 and TRBJ2-2; D gene uncertain. The V end was cut by 8 bases, the J end by 0 bases, with 16 bases between. Germline CDR1 MNHEY, CDR2 SVGEGT. CDR3 length: 16 amino acids. CDR3 nucleotides: TGTGCCAGCGTGTACAGAGCCGACGCGAACACCGGGGAGCTGTTTTTT. It specifies CASVYRADANTGELFF.

This clonotype was detected ten times or more. This may be a read error, as it is one base from a much larger clone. This chain uses TRBV6-4 with TRBJ1-1; 8 bases agree with TRBD1. CDR1 is MRHNA and CDR2 is SNTAGT in the germline V gene. The V segment lost 6 bases and the J segment 1 base; nucleotides outside the gene matches: 4. The CDR3 has 14 amino acids. CDR3 region: CASRPGTGNTEAFF. The CDR3 region has the DNA TGTGCCAGCAGACCCGGGACAGGGAACACTGAAGCTTTCTTT.

This clonotype was counted ten times or more. CDR3 DNA sequence: TGTGCCACCGGGAAAGTATACGAGCAGTACTTC. It specifies CATGKVYEQYF. This chain uses TRBV19 with TRBJ2-7, with TRBD2 as a possible D gene (5 bases). V was trimmed by 10 bases and J by 4 bases, leaving 11 bases between them. The germline V gene has CDR1 LNHDA and CDR2 SQIVND (reference sequence). The CDR3 consists of 11 residues.

This clonotype showed up just a few times. The chain links TRBV19 to TRBJ1-5; TRBD1 aligns across 9 bases. Germline loops: CDR1 LNHDA, CDR2 SQIVND (reference sequence). The ends lost 3 bases at V and 4 bases at J; junction bases unmatched: 4. The CDR3 is 15 amino acids. This CDR3 is CASSIMGQGNQPQHF. DNA of the CDR3: TGTGCCAGTAGTATTATGGGACAGGGAAATCAGCCCCAGCATTTT.

This clonotype was observed many times. The V gene is TRBV5-1, the J gene TRBJ1-1; 8 bases are a match to TRBD1. The CDR3 extends over 17 amino acids. V lost 3 bases and J lost 1; bases outside the gene matches: 11. The germline V gene encodes CDR1 SGHRS and CDR2 YFSETQ. This CDR3 reads CASSSSFLTGANTEAFF. DNA for the CDR3: TGCGCCAGCAGCTCATCCTTTTTGACAGGGGCGAACACTGAAGCTTTCTTT.

This clonotype was seen ten or more times. The chain combines TRBV24-1 with TRBJ1-2; TRBD1 aligns across 7 bases. CDR3 length: 14 amino acids. V trimming: 4 bases; J trimming: 8 bases; junction bases outside the gene matches: 9. Germline V gene lookup returns CDR1 KGHDR and CDR2 SFDVKD. The CDR3 DNA is TGTGCCACCAGTGACAACAGAGACAGGGAAGGCTACACCTTC. Residues: CATSDNRDREGYTF.

This rearrangement joins TRBV4-1 to TRBJ2-7, with D unresolved. Trimming cost V 4 bases and J 0 bases, with 16 bases left between them. There are 16 residues in the CDR3. The germline gives CDR1 MGHRA, CDR2 YSYEKL. CDR3: CASSLTTGSSSYEQYF. Written as DNA, the CDR3 is TGCGCCAGCAGCCTGACGACCGGATCTAGCTCCTACGAGCAGTACTTC.

This clonotype was seen repeatedly, ten times or more. The CDR3 DNA is TGTGCCAGCAGAACCTCGGATAACCCGGGAGAGCAGTACTTC. Protein: CASRTSDNPGEQYF. The gene calls are TRBV12-3 or TRBV12-4 and TRBJ2-7; TRBD2 might be the D (5 bases). There are 14 residues in the CDR3. V gave up 6 bases and J gave up 7 bases, with 19 bases separating them.

In its sample, this clonotype was seen a few times. A much bigger clone sits one base away, suggesting this may be a read error. The V and J genes are TRBV7-9 and TRBJ2-5, with a tentative D call TRBD2 (6 bases). V gave up 2 bases and J gave up 2 bases, with 15 bases separating them. The CDR3 is 16 residues long. Germline V gives CDR1 SEHNR, CDR2 FQNEAQ (reference sequence). The CDR3 DNA sequence: TGTGCCAGCAGCTTATGGCTAGCGCGAAGACAAGAGACCCAGTACTTC. Its protein product is CASSLWLARRQETQYF.

On this clonotype itself: This could be a read error, since a much larger clone is one nucleotide away. J is TRBJ1-1 and V is TRBV7-3; D remains ambiguous. The CDR3 consists of 11 residues. Trimming removed 5 bases from V and 10 bases from J, with 11 bases in between. Germline CDR1 SGHTA, CDR2 FQGTGA. The CDR3 nucleotides read TGTGCCAGCAGCCTGCCCCCGGTAGCTTTCTTT. Translation: CASSLPPVAFF. Filled out from reference TRBV7-3 and TRBJ1-1, the complete variable domain reads GAGVSQTPSNKVTEKGKYVELRCDPISGHTALYWYRQSLGQGPEFLIYFQGTGAADDSGLPNDRFFAVRPEGSVSTLKIQRTERGDSAVYLCASSLPPVAFFGQGTRLTVV.

This clonotype was recorded at least ten times. This sequence joins TRBV24-1 and TRBJ1-2; D remains unclear. CDR1 is KGHDR and CDR2 is SFDVKD in the germline V gene. Trimming cost V 7 bases and J 6 bases, with 17 bases left between them. The CDR3 runs to 14 residues. The DNA for the CDR3 is TGTGCCACCAGCCCTGGAGCCGCCGGTCATGGCTACACCTTC. Its translation is CATSPGAAGHGYTF.

This clonotype occurred a few times. The missing conserved phenylalanine or tryptophan at the end of this CDR3 makes a read error likely. This chain connects TRBV5-1 to TRBJ1-3; a weak D match, TRBD1 (5 bases). Germline CDR1 SGHRS, CDR2 YFSETQ. V lost 4 bases to trimming and J lost 1 base, with 15 bases between them. The CDR3 runs 16 residues. This CDR3 reads CASSQQPQDSGNTIYL. The CDR3 bases are TGCGCCAGCAGCCAACAACCACAGGATTCTGGAAACACCATATATCTT.

There are many counts of this clonotype. The chain recombines TRBV2 with TRBJ1-1; tentative D call: TRBD1 (6 bases). The CDR3 is 12 residues long. Germline V gene data show CDR1 as SNHLY and CDR2 as FYNNEI. The V gene lost 6 bases and the J gene lost 4 bases, with 9 bases spanning the gap. The CDR3 protein is CASRETGTEAFF. Written as DNA, the CDR3 is TGTGCCAGCAGAGAGACAGGCACTGAAGCTTTCTTT.

Turning to this clonotype: A much larger clonotype is one base distant, so this may be a read error. CDR3 sequence reads: CAWTVGSWGTEAFF. The DNA of the CDR3 is TGTGCCTGGACAGTCGGGAGCTGGGGCACTGAAGCTTTCTTT. V gene TRBV30 combines with J gene TRBJ1-1, with D hard to call. Trimming removed 4 bases from V and 4 bases from J, with 16 bases in between. Per the germline V gene, CDR1 is GTSNPN and CDR2 is SVGIG (reference sequence). The CDR3 extends over 14 amino acids.

The chain is built from TRBV4-1 and TRBJ1-5; a weak D match, TRBD1 (5 bases). Germline CDR1 is MGHRA and CDR2 is YSYEKL. The germline V and J ends were trimmed by 6 bases and 6 bases, with 12 bases remaining between them. This CDR3 is built from 13 residues. Here the CDR3 reads CASSTQVLQPQHF. CDR3 nucleotide sequence: TGCGCCAGCAGTACACAGGTACTTCAGCCCCAGCATTTT.